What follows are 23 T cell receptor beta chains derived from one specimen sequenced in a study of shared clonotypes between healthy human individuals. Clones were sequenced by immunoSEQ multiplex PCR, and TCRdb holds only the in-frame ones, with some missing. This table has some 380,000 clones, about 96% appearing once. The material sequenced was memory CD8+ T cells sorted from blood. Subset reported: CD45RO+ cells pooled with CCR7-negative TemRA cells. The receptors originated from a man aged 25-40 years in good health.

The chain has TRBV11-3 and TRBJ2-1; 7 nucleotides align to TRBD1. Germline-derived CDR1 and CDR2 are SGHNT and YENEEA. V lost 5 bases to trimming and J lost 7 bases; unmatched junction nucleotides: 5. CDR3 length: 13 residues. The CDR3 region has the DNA TGTGCCAGCAGCCCCGAACAGGGGAATGAGCAGTTCTTC. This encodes CASSPEQGNEQFF.

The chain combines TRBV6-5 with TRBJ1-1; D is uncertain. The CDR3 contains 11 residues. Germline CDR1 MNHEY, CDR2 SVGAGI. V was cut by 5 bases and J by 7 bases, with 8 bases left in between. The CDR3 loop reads CASSTWGEAFF. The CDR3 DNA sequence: TGTGCCAGCAGTACTTGGGGTGAAGCTTTCTTT.

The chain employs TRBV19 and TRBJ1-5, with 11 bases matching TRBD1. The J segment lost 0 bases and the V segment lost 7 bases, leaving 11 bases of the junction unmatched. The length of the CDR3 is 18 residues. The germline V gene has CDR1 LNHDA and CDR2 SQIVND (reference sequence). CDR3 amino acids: CASNAGTGGLYSNQPQHF. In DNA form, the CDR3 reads TGTGCCAGTAACGCCGGGACAGGGGGTTTGTATAGCAATCAGCCCCAGCATTTT.

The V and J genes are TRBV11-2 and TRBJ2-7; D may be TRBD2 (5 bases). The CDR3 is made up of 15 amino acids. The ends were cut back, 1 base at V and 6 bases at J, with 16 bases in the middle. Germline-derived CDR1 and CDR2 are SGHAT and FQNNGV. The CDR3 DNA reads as TGTGCCAGCAGCTTAGGGTCCCTAGCATCTCTCGAGCAGTACTTC. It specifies CASSLGSLASLEQYF.

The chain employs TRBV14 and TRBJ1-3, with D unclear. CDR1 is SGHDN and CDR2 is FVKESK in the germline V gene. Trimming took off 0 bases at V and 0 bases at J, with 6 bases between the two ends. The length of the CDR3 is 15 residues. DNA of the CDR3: TGTGCCAGCAGCCAAGATCAGGCCTCTGGAAACACCATATATTTT. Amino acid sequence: CASSQDQASGNTIYF.

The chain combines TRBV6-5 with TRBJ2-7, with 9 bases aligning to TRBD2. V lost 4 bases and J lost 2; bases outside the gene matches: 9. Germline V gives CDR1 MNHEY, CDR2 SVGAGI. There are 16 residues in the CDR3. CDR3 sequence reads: CASSSTLGLAAYEQYF. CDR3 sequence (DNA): TGTGCCAGCAGTTCGACCCTGGGACTAGCTGCCTACGAGCAGTACTTC.

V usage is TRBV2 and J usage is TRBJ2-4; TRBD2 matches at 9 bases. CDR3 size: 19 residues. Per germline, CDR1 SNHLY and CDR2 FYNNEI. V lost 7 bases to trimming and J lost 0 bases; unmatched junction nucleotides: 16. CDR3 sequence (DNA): TGTGCCAGCAAGGCATCGGGGGGTAAACTAGCGGGAGCCAAAAACATTCAGTACTTC. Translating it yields CASKASGGKLAGAKNIQYF.

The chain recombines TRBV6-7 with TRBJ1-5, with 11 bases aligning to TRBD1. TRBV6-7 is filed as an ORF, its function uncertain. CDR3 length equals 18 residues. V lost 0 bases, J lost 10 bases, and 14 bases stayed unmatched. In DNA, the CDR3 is TGTGCCAGCAGTTACTCCCTCCGGGACAGGGGGACAATTGGCCCCCAGCATTTT. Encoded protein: CASSYSLRDRGTIGPQHF.

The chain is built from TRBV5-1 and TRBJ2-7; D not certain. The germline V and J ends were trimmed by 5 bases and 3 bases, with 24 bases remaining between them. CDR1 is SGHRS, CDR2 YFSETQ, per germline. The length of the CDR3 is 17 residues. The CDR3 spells CASSPSTNSGRVYEQYF. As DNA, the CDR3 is TGCGCCAGCAGTCCATCAACCAACTCCGGTCGGGTCTACGAGCAGTACTTC. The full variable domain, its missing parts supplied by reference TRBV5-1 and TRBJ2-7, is KAGVTQTPRYLIKTRGQQVTLSCSPISGHRSVSWYQQTPGQGLQFLFEYFSETQRNKGNFPGRFSGRQFSNSRSEMNVSTLELGDSALYLCASSPSTNSGRVYEQYFGPGTRLTVT.

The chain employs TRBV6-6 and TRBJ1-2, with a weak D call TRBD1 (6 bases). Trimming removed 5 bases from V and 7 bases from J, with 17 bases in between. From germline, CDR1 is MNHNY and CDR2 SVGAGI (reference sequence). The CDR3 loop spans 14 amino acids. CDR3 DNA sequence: TGTGCCAGCAGTCGACCACAGGGTGTGGGTGGCTACACCTTC. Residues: CASSRPQGVGGYTF.

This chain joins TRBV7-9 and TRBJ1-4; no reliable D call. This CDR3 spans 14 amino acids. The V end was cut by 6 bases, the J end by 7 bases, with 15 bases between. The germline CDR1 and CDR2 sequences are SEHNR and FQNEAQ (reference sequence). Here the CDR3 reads CASSSYLYGEKLFF. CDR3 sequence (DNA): TGTGCCAGCAGTTCTTATCTTTATGGTGAAAAACTGTTTTTT.

CDR3 in amino acids: CAISGTGAGTEAFF. The CDR3 bases are TGTGCCATCAGTGGTACGGGGGCGGGCACTGAAGCTTTCTTT. The V call is TRBV10-3, the J call TRBJ1-1, with D maybe TRBD1 (6 bases). Per the germline V gene, CDR1 is ENHRY and CDR2 is SYGVKD. V was cut by 4 bases and J by 4 bases, with 13 bases left in between. The CDR3 is 14 amino acids.

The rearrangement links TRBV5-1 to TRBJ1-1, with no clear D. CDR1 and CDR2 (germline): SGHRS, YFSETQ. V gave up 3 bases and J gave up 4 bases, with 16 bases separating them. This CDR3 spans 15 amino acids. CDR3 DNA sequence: TGCGCCAGCAGCTCGGAAGAGGGCCTATTCACTGAAGCTTTCTTT. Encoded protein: CASSSEEGLFTEAFF. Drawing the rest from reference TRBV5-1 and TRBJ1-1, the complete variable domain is KAGVTQTPRYLIKTRGQQVTLSCSPISGHRSVSWYQQTPGQGLQFLFEYFSETQRNKGNFPGRFSGRQFSNSRSEMNVSTLELGDSALYLCASSSEEGLFTEAFFGQGTRLTVV.

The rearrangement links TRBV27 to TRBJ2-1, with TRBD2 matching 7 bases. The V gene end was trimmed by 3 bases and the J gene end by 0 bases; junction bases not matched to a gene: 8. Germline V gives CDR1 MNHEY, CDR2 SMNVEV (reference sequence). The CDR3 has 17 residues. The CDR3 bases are TGTGCCAGCAGTTTTTCTTATAGCGGGCTCTCCTACAATGAGCAGTTCTTC. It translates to CASSFSYSGLSYNEQFF.

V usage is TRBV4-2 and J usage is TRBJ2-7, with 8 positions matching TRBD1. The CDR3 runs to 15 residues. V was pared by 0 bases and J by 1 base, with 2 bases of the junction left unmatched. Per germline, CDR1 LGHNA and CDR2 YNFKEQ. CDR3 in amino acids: CASSQDRGLSYEQYF. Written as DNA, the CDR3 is TGTGCCAGCAGCCAAGACAGGGGGCTATCCTACGAGCAGTACTTC.

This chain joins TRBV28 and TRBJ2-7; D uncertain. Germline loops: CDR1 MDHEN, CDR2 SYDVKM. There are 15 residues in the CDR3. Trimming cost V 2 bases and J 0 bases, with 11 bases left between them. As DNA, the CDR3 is TGTGCCAGCAGTTTAGAAGTGGCGCTCTCCTACGAGCAGTACTTC. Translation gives CASSLEVALSYEQYF.

CDR3 loop: CASSVEPLREQYF. Written as DNA, the CDR3 is TGTGCCAGCAGCGTAGAGCCCCTACGCGAGCAGTACTTC. The chain joins TRBV9 to TRBJ2-7; D remains ambiguous. V dropped 0 bases and J dropped 6 bases, with 10 bases sitting between them. Germline CDR1 is SGDLS and CDR2 is YYNGEE. The CDR3 has 13 residues.

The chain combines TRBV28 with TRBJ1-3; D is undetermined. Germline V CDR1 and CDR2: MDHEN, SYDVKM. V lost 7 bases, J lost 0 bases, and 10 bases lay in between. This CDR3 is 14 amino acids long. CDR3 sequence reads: CASTQFYSGNTIYF. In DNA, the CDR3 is TGTGCCAGCACCCAGTTCTACTCTGGAAACACCATATATTTT.

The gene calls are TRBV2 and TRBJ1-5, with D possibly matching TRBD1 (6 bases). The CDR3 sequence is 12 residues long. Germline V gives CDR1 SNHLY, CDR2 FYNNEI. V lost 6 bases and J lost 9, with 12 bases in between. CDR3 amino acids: CASSGGRPPQHF. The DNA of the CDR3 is TGTGCCAGCAGCGGGGGGCGACCGCCCCAGCATTTT.

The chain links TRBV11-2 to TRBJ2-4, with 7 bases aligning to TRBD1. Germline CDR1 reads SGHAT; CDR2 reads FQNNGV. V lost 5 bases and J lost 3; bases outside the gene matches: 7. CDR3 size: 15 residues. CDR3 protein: CASSARGQFKNIQYF. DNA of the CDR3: TGTGCCAGCAGCGCCCGGGGACAGTTCAAAAACATTCAGTACTTC.

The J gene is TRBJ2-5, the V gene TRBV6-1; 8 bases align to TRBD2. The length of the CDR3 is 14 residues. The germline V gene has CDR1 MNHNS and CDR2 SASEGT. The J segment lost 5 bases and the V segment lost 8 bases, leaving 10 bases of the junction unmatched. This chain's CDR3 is CASRLAIRRETQYF. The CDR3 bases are TGTGCCAGCCGACTAGCGATACGCAGGGAGACCCAGTACTTC.

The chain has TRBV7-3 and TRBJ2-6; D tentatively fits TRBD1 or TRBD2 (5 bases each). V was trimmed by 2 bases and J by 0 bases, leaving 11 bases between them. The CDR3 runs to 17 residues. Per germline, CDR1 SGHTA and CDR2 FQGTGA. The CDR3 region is CASSLEGQSSGANVLTF. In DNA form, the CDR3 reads TGTGCCAGCAGCTTAGAGGGGCAGAGCTCTGGGGCCAACGTCCTGACTTTC. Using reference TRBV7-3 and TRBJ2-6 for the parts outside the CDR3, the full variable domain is GAGVSQTPSNKVTEKGKYVELRCDPISGHTALYWYRQSLGQGPEFLIYFQGTGAADDSGLPNDRFFAVRPEGSVSTLKIQRTERGDSAVYLCASSLEGQSSGANVLTFGAGSRLTVL.

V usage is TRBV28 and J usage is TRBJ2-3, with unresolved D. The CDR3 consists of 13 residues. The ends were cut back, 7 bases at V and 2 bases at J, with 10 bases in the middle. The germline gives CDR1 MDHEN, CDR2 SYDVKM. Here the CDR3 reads CASKDGPTDTQYF. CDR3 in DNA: TGTGCCAGCAAGGACGGCCCCACAGATACGCAGTATTTT.